The present entry profiles one T cell receptor beta chain with its context. The CDR3 is 13 residues long. Looked up from germline, CDR1 is SNHLY and CDR2 is FYNNEI. The V and J ends lost 7 bases and 2 bases, in that order; junction bases with no gene match: 2. This entry belongs to a study of blood T cell repertoires in COVID-19. The overall study: The origin of the acute and convalescent COVID-19 samples was the United States, Italy and Spain. T cells, B-cell-depleted T cells, or PBMCs supplied cDNA or gDNA.

The table came from immunoSEQ multiplex PCR; TCRdb's copy has only in-frame clones and leaves some out. The data hold approximately 440,000 clones, with around 87% observed a single time. Each participant's cohort was designated according to participant-reported clinical history. This clonotype was sampled from a young woman who had recovered from COVID-19. The sample taken for sequencing was PBMCs or T cells enriched from blood (not recorded which). The J gene is TRBJ1-2, the V gene TRBV2, with 9 bases lining up with TRBD1. The CDR3 sequence: CASMGTGNYGYTF. Written as DNA, the CDR3 is TGTGCCAGCATGGGGACAGGGAACTATGGCTACACCTTC.